The 27 T cell receptor beta chains presented below share a single source sample, sequenced in a study of cytomegalovirus exposure and HLA in healthy donors. The PCR employed 60 Vbeta primers together with 13 Jbeta primers. Data came from immunoSEQ multiplex PCR; TCRdb stores just in-frame clones and leaves some out. The table includes 75,000 to 90,000 clones, 55% to 65% detected once. Source material: PBMCs. Receptor source: a woman aged 35 to 49 in good health and CMV-seropositive.

This clone was detected a few times. V and J are TRBV19 and TRBJ1-2, with unresolved D. V shed 2 bases and J shed 0 bases, with 7 bases lying between them. Germline V gives CDR1 LNHDA, CDR2 SQIVND (reference sequence). The CDR3 is 14 residues long. The CDR3 loop reads CASSILSANYGYTF. CDR3 bases: TGTGCCAGTAGTATATTGTCAGCTAACTATGGCTACACCTTC.

This chain uses TRBV2 with TRBJ2-7; TRBD2 matches 9 bases. In germline, CDR1 is SNHLY, CDR2 FYNNEI. This CDR3 comprises 15 residues. V gave up 2 bases and J gave up 1 base; unmatched junction bases: 3. The CDR3 DNA follows: TGTGCCAGCAGTGAATGGCGGGAGGGTTCCTACGAGCAGTACTTC. It translates to CASSEWREGSYEQYF.

This chain connects TRBV2 to TRBJ1-2; 7 bases align to TRBD1. The CDR3 is made up of 15 amino acids. Germline CDR1 SNHLY, CDR2 FYNNEI. Trimming cost V 6 bases and J 4 bases; bases outside gene matches: 11. The CDR3, as DNA: TGTGCCAGCAGAACTCCCCGGACAGGCCCCTATGGCTACACCTTC. It specifies CASRTPRTGPYGYTF.

J is TRBJ1-1 and V is TRBV9, with TRBD1 identical over 10 bases. V dropped 3 bases and J dropped 11; count of bases not matched to a gene: 7. The CDR3 length is 13 residues. Per the germline V gene, CDR1 is SGDLS and CDR2 is YYNGEE. The CDR3 sequence is CASSGTGGLFAFF. The CDR3 DNA reads TGTGCCAGCAGCGGGACAGGGGGGCTTTTTGCTTTCTTT.

V and J are TRBV4-2 and TRBJ2-3, with 12 bases aligning to TRBD2. Germline CDR1 is LGHNA and CDR2 is YNFKEQ. The CDR3 is 13 residues long. Unmatched junction bases numbered 7, after V lost 4 bases and J lost 14 bases. Here the CDR3 reads CASSPRTSGTLYF. DNA for the CDR3: TGTGCCAGCAGCCCAAGGACTAGCGGGACTCTGTATTTT.

The chain combines TRBV5-1 with TRBJ1-1, with D perhaps matching TRBD1 (5 bases). CDR1 is SGHRS and CDR2 is YFSETQ in the germline V gene. Between the trimmed V and J ends, which lost 1 base and 7 bases, there was a span of 14 bases. This CDR3 contains 14 residues. CDR3: CASSLWGESSEAFF. CDR3 DNA sequence: TGCGCCAGCAGCTTGTGGGGGGAGAGCAGTGAAGCTTTCTTT.

The chain is built from TRBV5-1 and TRBJ1-1; tentatively, D is TRBD1 (6 bases). There are 13 residues in the CDR3. V lost 4 bases and J 1 base, leaving 8 bases between the germline ends. Germline loops: CDR1 SGHRS, CDR2 YFSETQ. The CDR3 region has the DNA TGCGCCAGCAGCCAGACAGGGAACACTGAAGCTTTCTTT. This sequence encodes CASSQTGNTEAFF.

The J gene is TRBJ2-1, the V gene TRBV28, with 8 bases identical to TRBD2. After removal of 6 bases from V and 7 bases from J, the junction contained 11 bases not matched to a gene. Looked up from germline, CDR1 is MDHEN and CDR2 is SYDVKM. The CDR3 is 15 amino acids. The CDR3 here is CASRTFGLAGNEQFF. The CDR3 coding sequence is TGTGCCAGCAGGACCTTCGGACTAGCTGGAAATGAGCAGTTCTTC. The whole variable domain, remainder taken from reference TRBV28 and TRBJ2-1, is DVKVTQSSRYLVKRTGEKVFLECVQDMDHENMFWYRQDPGLGLRLIYFSYDVKMKEKGDIPEGYSVSREKKERFSLILESASTNQTSMYLCASRTFGLAGNEQFFGPGTRLTVL.

The V and J genes are TRBV10-3 and TRBJ1-3; D uncertain. Germline CDR1 reads ENHRY; CDR2 reads SYGVKD. This CDR3 is built from 15 residues. Trimming cost V 0 bases and J 3 bases, with 9 bases left between them. CDR3 in DNA: TGTGCCATCAGTGAGTCGCGGGGAATTGGAAACACCATATATTTT. Translation: CAISESRGIGNTIYF.

This chain joins TRBV27 and TRBJ2-2; D ambiguous. The germline CDR1 and CDR2 sequences are MNHEY and SMNVEV (reference sequence). There are 14 residues in the CDR3. V lost 6 bases and J lost 4, with 12 bases in between. The CDR3 reads CASRYQRSTGELFF. CDR3 DNA sequence: TGTGCCAGCAGATACCAGAGGAGCACCGGGGAGCTGTTTTTT.

V usage is TRBV29-1 and J usage is TRBJ1-3; 10 bases are a match to TRBD1. The CDR3 is 17 amino acids. Per germline, CDR1 SQVTM and CDR2 ANQGSEA. V was clipped by 8 bases and J by 0 bases; unmatched bases: 13. The CDR3 region is CSITGTGDRGSGNTIYF. As DNA, the CDR3 is TGCAGCATAACCGGGACAGGGGACAGGGGCTCTGGAAACACCATATATTTT.

The chain uses TRBV5-5 and TRBJ1-1; 7 nucleotides match TRBD1. This CDR3 comprises 14 residues. Germline lookup yields CDR1 SGHKS and CDR2 YYEKEE (reference sequence). The V segment lost 3 bases and the J segment 0 bases; nucleotides outside the gene matches: 2. The CDR3 reads CASSWDRLNTEAFF. CDR3 DNA: TGTGCCAGCAGCTGGGACAGATTGAACACTGAAGCTTTCTTT. Full variable domain (outside the CDR3, taken from reference TRBV5-5 and TRBJ1-1): DAGVTQSPTHLIKTRGQQVTLRCSPISGHKSVSWYQQVLGQGPQFIFQYYEKEERGRGNFPDRFSARQFPNYSSELNVNALLLGDSALYLCASSWDRLNTEAFFGQGTRLTVV.

This clone has a single count. V is TRBV28 and J is TRBJ2-3, with 9 bases identical to TRBD1. The CDR3 extends over 16 amino acids. The V and J ends lost 3 bases and 2 bases, in that order; junction bases with no gene match: 6. The germline V gene encodes CDR1 MDHEN and CDR2 SYDVKM. CDR3 amino acids: CASSFTGGFPTDTQYF. The CDR3 coding sequence is TGTGCCAGCAGTTTCACAGGGGGCTTCCCCACAGATACGCAGTATTTT.

The rearrangement links TRBV7-2 to TRBJ2-7, with 10 bases aligning to TRBD2. CDR1 SGHTA and CDR2 FQGNSA come from the germline V gene. The length of the CDR3 is 15 residues. The V and J ends lost 5 bases and 3 bases, in that order; junction bases with no gene match: 7. The CDR3 sequence is CASSPRSSGGYEQYF. CDR3 sequence (DNA): TGTGCCAGCAGCCCGAGGTCTAGCGGGGGCTACGAGCAGTACTTC.

This chain joins TRBV10-3 and TRBJ2-1; 8 bases are a match to TRBD2. The CDR3 length is 13 residues. V shed 6 bases and J 8 bases; nucleotides not matched to a gene: 6. Germline V lookup: CDR1 ENHRY, CDR2 SYGVKD. The DNA of the CDR3 is TGTGCCATCAGAAGCGGGAGCTTCCATGAGCAGTTCTTC. It is translated as CAIRSGSFHEQFF.

The rearrangement uses TRBV28 and TRBJ1-2, with D uncertain. Germline assignment: CDR1 MDHEN and CDR2 SYDVKM. V shed 3 bases and J shed 8 bases, with 13 bases lying between them. The CDR3 sequence is 13 residues long. CDR3 sequence: CASSLVPIRGYTF. The DNA of the CDR3 is TGTGCCAGCAGTTTGGTTCCTATCAGGGGCTACACCTTC.

The rearrangement joins TRBV7-2 to TRBJ2-7, with TRBD2 matching 7 bases. Looked up from germline, CDR1 is SGHTA and CDR2 is FQGNSA. The V and J ends lost 5 bases and 3 bases, in that order; junction bases with no gene match: 13. This CDR3 is built from 16 residues. CDR3 nucleotide sequence: TGTGCCAGCAGCCACCCCCTAGCGGAACGGTACTACGAGCAGTACTTC. Protein: CASSHPLAERYYEQYF. The full variable domain, in which reference TRBV7-2 and TRBJ2-7 provide the parts outside the CDR3, is GAGVSQSPSNKVTEKGKDVELRCDPISGHTALYWYRQSLGQGLEFLIYFQGNSAPDKSGLPSDRFSAERTGGSVSTLTIQRTQQEDSAVYLCASSHPLAERYYEQYFGPGTRLTVT.

The V and J genes are TRBV5-1 and TRBJ2-1; 11 bases line up with TRBD2. The germline CDR1 and CDR2 sequences are SGHRS and YFSETQ. The V segment lost 1 base and the J segment 3 bases; nucleotides outside the gene matches: 0. CDR3 length: 15 amino acids. CDR3 bases: TGCGCCAGCAGCTTGACTAGCGGGAGCTACAATGAGCAGTTCTTC. Translating it yields CASSLTSGSYNEQFF.

This clone came up once. The V and J genes are TRBV6-1 and TRBJ1-5, with TRBD1 identical over 7 bases. Per germline, CDR1 MNHNS and CDR2 SASEGT. The CDR3 runs 15 residues. The ends lost 5 bases at V and 4 bases at J; junction bases unmatched: 8. CDR3 protein: CASSLRGTANQPQHF. In DNA form, the CDR3 reads TGTGCCAGCAGTCTTCGCGGGACAGCTAATCAGCCCCAGCATTTT.

The chain joins TRBV7-2 to TRBJ2-6; tentatively, D is TRBD2 (5 bases). Germline loops: CDR1 SGHTA, CDR2 FQGNSA. This CDR3 is built from 15 residues. Trimming took 5 bases from V and 0 from J, leaving 8 bases between them. The CDR3 DNA follows: TGTGCCAGCAGCCCTCGGGGCTCTGGGGCCAACGTCCTGACTTTC. This sequence encodes CASSPRGSGANVLTF.

The chain recombines TRBV4-2 with TRBJ2-2, with D possibly TRBD1 on 5 matching bases. The CDR3 consists of 14 residues. Germline V gives CDR1 LGHNA, CDR2 YNFKEQ. V lost 4 bases to trimming and J lost 3 bases, with 9 bases between them. CDR3 nucleotides: TGTGCCAGCAGCCCAAAAGGGGACACCGGGGAGCTGTTTTTT. Its translation is CASSPKGDTGELFF.

This clone was counted ten times or more. The chain uses TRBV10-3 and TRBJ1-1, with a weak D call TRBD1 (5 bases). Trimming took off 0 bases at V and 10 bases at J, with 12 bases between the two ends. Germline CDR1 and CDR2: ENHRY and SYGVKD. There are 13 residues in the CDR3. The CDR3 DNA is TGTGCCATCAGTGAGTCTGCGACAGTCTCAGCTTTCTTT. Translated: CAISESATVSAFF.

The CDR3 bases are TGTGCCAGCAGCTTAGCCGGGAGCGCCGGGGAGCTGTTTTTT. This codes for CASSLAGSAGELFF. The V call is TRBV7-9, the J call TRBJ2-2; perhaps TRBD2 as D (6 bases). Germline lookup yields CDR1 SEHNR and CDR2 FQNEAQ (reference sequence). V lost 0 bases, J lost 6 bases, and 8 bases lay in between. The CDR3 sequence is 14 residues long.

This clone has a handful of counts. The chain links TRBV9 to TRBJ1-2; 7 nucleotides match TRBD1. This CDR3 comprises 15 residues. V lost 4 bases to trimming and J lost 6 bases; unmatched junction nucleotides: 12. Germline V CDR1 and CDR2: SGDLS, YYNGEE. The CDR3 loop reads CASSSTDRDGDGYTF. As DNA, the CDR3 is TGTGCCAGCAGCTCCACCGACAGGGATGGCGATGGCTACACCTTC.

V gene TRBV7-2 combines with J gene TRBJ2-1, with TRBD1 identical over 9 bases. Per germline, CDR1 SGHTA and CDR2 FQGNSA. With V trimmed by 5 bases and J by 8 bases, 4 bases remained unmatched. The CDR3 sequence is 13 residues long. CDR3 coding DNA: TGTGCCAGCAGCCCAGGACAGGGGTATGAGCAGTTCTTC. As protein: CASSPGQGYEQFF.

V and J are TRBV4-2 and TRBJ2-1, with 11 positions matching TRBD2. V lost 2 bases to trimming and J lost 8 bases; unmatched junction nucleotides: 8. CDR3 length: 16 amino acids. Germline V gene data show CDR1 as LGHNA and CDR2 as YNFKEQ. CDR3 region: CASSQPTSGENHEQFF. The CDR3 coding sequence is TGTGCCAGCAGCCAACCGACTAGCGGGGAAAACCATGAGCAGTTCTTC.

V and J are TRBV6-4 and TRBJ2-3; 9 bases align to TRBD2. Trimming cost V 3 bases and J 2 bases; bases outside gene matches: 9. The CDR3 contains 17 residues. The V gene's germline CDR1 is MRHNA and CDR2 SNTAGT. DNA of the CDR3: TGTGCCAGCAGTGATGAAGCGGCTAGCGGGATCACAGATACGCAGTATTTT. It specifies CASSDEAASGITDTQYF.